This TCR beta chain stems from a study of technical replicates of blood from a handful of donors. The repertoire was sequenced with immunoSEQ multiplex PCR; TCRdb's copy has only in-frame clones and lacks some. The data show over 65,000 clones, approximately 95% seen once. The source is a human donor in good health. Sequencing was carried out using T cells isolated from PBMCs.

The CDR3 nucleotides read TGTGCCAGCAGTCCGTTGACAGGGCCGGGGGAAAAACTGTTTTTT. Protein sequence: CASSPLTGPGEKLFF. The chain is built from TRBV6-5 and TRBJ1-4, with TRBD1 matching 7 bases. CDR1 and CDR2 from the germline V gene are MNHEY and SVGAGI. V lost 5 bases to trimming and J lost 8 bases; unmatched junction nucleotides: 11. The CDR3 length is 15 residues.